The rows below give T cell receptor beta chains drawn from one sample of a study of spatial heterogeneity in lung cancer. TCRdb fed the 5' RACE reads into MiXCR, producing one record per CDR3 protein. The top ten clones hold 6.3% of a sample with thousands of distinct CDR3 sequences, roughly 10% of them seen once. The sample here was lung tumor tissue, taken at surgery. The receptors here all came from a female donor with early-stage non-small cell lung cancer. CDR3s include the opening cysteine and the closing phenylalanine or tryptophan. Each record gives: J gene, D gene, V gene, CDR3 length, clone size, CDR3 protein, CDR3 DNA. D genes are given only for firm matches. For some rows the clone size is stated as once, few or many, or as a class when expanded; others skip it.

>TRBJ1-1|NA|TRBV24-1|12|NA
CATSDFRGDAFF
TGTGCCACCAGTGATTTCAGGGGTGACGCTTTCTTT
>TRBJ2-5|TRBD2|TRBV9|19|medium-sized
CASSRATSGGTSPQETQYF
TGTGCCAGCAGCCGGGCCACTAGCGGGGGCACATCACCCCAAGAGACCCAGTACTTC
>TRBJ1-1|NA|TRBV10-3|11|medium-sized
CAIRGNTEAFF
TGTGCCATCCGAGGGAACACTGAAGCTTTCTTT
>TRBJ1-5|TRBD1|TRBV3-1|15|medium-sized
CASSLQDRGNQPQHF
TGTGCCAGCAGCCTACAGGACAGGGGAAACCAGCCCCAGCATTTT
>TRBJ2-6|NA|TRBV4-2|17|medium-sized
CASSQASAVSGANVLTF
TGTGCCAGCAGCCAAGCCTCCGCAGTCTCTGGGGCCAACGTCCTGACTTTC
>TRBJ2-7|TRBD1|TRBV20-1|14|medium-sized
CSAMGQGGSYEQYF
TGCAGTGCTATGGGACAGGGAGGGTCCTACGAGCAGTACTTC
>TRBJ1-1|TRBD1|TRBV10-2|12|medium-sized
CASRPGGTEAFF
TGCGCCAGCAGACCAGGGGGGACTGAAGCTTTCTTT
>TRBJ1-2|NA|TRBV5-5|13|many
CASSLFTDPSYTF
TGTGCCAGCAGCTTGTTTACGGACCCCAGCTACACCTTC
>TRBJ1-1|NA|TRBV6-5|15|medium-sized
CASSYSLALNTEAFF
TGTGCCAGCAGTTACTCGCTGGCCCTGAACACTGAAGCTTTCTTT
>TRBJ2-7|TRBD1|TRBV7-2|16|NA
CASSEFSGTGTHEQYF
TGTGCCAGCAGCGAATTCTCCGGGACAGGGACGCACGAGCAGTACTTC
>TRBJ2-1|NA|TRBV7-2|15|few
CASSSALGVDNEQFF
TGTGCCAGCAGCTCGGCTCTAGGCGTAGACAATGAGCAGTTCTTC
>TRBJ2-2|NA|TRBV6-5|16|medium-sized
CASGALGGANTGELFF
TGTGCCAGCGGGGCCTTGGGCGGGGCGAACACCGGGGAGCTGTTTTTT
>TRBJ2-2|TRBD1|TRBV5-1|15|medium-sized
CASSPRQGNTGELFF
TGCGCCAGCAGCCCTAGACAGGGGAACACCGGGGAGCTGTTTTTT
>TRBJ1-1|NA|TRBV3-1|12|many
CASSQVQGGAFF
TGTGCCAGCAGCCAAGTTCAGGGAGGAGCTTTCTTT
>TRBJ2-5|TRBD2|TRBV4-2|20|medium-sized
CASSQGHRRLAGIGVETQYF
TGTGCCAGCAGCCAAGGCCATCGAAGACTAGCGGGTATTGGGGTTGAGACCCAGTACTTC
>TRBJ1-1|TRBD1|TRBV7-8|15|many
CASSSQSSQGAEAFF
TGTGCCAGCAGCTCACAATCTTCACAGGGGGCTGAAGCTTTCTTT
>TRBJ2-1|NA|TRBV3-1|14|medium-sized
CASSQGGGGGEQFF
TGTGCCAGCAGCCAGGGTGGGGGCGGCGGTGAGCAGTTCTTC
>TRBJ1-1|NA|TRBV10-2|12|medium-sized
CATRWLAGEAFF
TGCGCCACCCGGTGGTTGGCAGGTGAAGCTTTCTTT
>TRBJ1-5|NA|TRBV12-3/TRBV12-4|13|NA
CASSPATYQPQHF
TGTGCCAGCAGCCCAGCTACATATCAGCCCCAGCATTTT
>TRBJ2-1|TRBD2|TRBV20-1|15|many
CSASTGLAGLDEQFF
TGCAGTGCTAGCACAGGACTAGCGGGGTTGGATGAGCAGTTCTTC